This entry lists 28 T cell receptor beta chains sequenced from one sample in a study of Graves' ophthalmopathy and Graves' hyperthyroidism. TCR beta CDR3 regions were amplified from RNA transcripts. Second-round multiplex PCR followed a first-round RT-PCR using HTBI primers. One entry per CDR3 protein, called by TCRdb with MiXCR from the multiplex PCR reads. The table has over a million distinct CDR3 sequences, about 40% seen once; the top ten hold more than 9.5%. Sequenced sample: peripheral blood or thyroid tissue (not recorded which). The receptors derive from an adult man with Graves' hyperthyroidism.

V and J are TRBV2 and TRBJ1-5; the D is unclear. CDR3 length: 14 residues. V lost 1 base, J lost 3 bases, and 7 bases lay in between. The germline V gene has CDR1 SNHLY and CDR2 FYNNEI. The CDR3 region is CASSEGINNQPQHF. CDR3 nucleotides: TGTGCCAGCAGTGAAGGGATTAACAATCAGCCCCAGCATTTT. The full variable domain, in which reference TRBV2 and TRBJ1-5 provide the parts outside the CDR3, is EPEVTQTPSHQVTQMGQEVILRCVPISNHLYFYWYRQILGQKVEFLVSFYNNEISEKSEIFDDQFSVERPDGSNFTLKIRSTKLEDSAMYFCASSEGINNQPQHFGDGTRLSIL.

This clonotype showed up many times. The gene calls are TRBV3-1 and TRBJ1-5, with D hard to call. V lost 5 bases and J 0 bases, leaving 11 bases between the germline ends. The V gene's germline CDR1 is LGHDT and CDR2 YNNKEL (reference sequence). This CDR3 has 15 amino acids. For the CDR3, the DNA is TGTGCCAGCAGCGAGTTACCGTATAGCAATCAGCCCCAGCATTTT. Encoded protein: CASSELPYSNQPQHF.

The sample holds a few counts of this clonotype. The chain couples TRBV10-2 to TRBJ2-7; possible D gene TRBD1, 5 bases. Germline-derived CDR1 and CDR2 are WSHSY and SAAADI. CDR3 length: 14 amino acids. V lost 6 bases and J 3 bases, leaving 15 bases between the germline ends. CDR3 protein: CASSRETELYEQYF. The CDR3 region has the DNA TGCGCCAGCAGCCGAGAGACAGAACTCTACGAGCAGTACTTC.

V usage is TRBV10-3 and J usage is TRBJ1-6, with 7 bases that match TRBD1. The CDR3 length is 14 residues. V trimming: 10 bases; J trimming: 6 bases; junction bases outside the gene matches: 9. Germline values: CDR1 ENHRY, CDR2 SYGVKD. The CDR3 DNA follows: TGTGCCACTAGTGAGGGGGACAGTAATTCACCCCTCCACTTT. Translated, it gives CATSEGDSNSPLHF.

This clonotype was observed at least ten times. This rearrangement joins TRBV2 to TRBJ1-5; D unresolved. The V end lost 2 bases, the J end lost 8 bases, and 16 bases lay between the germline ends. The CDR3 is made up of 15 amino acids. Germline lookup yields CDR1 SNHLY and CDR2 FYNNEI. The CDR3 DNA is TGTGCCAGCAGTGAACGTTCGGGAAGAGGAGAGCCCCAGCATTTT. It codes for CASSERSGRGEPQHF.

This clonotype was seen repeatedly, ten times or more. V and J are TRBV6-5 and TRBJ2-7; D call uncertain. Per germline, CDR1 MNHEY and CDR2 SVGAGI. The V end was cut by 5 bases, the J end by 3 bases, with 8 bases between. The CDR3 contains 12 residues. CDR3 nucleotide sequence: TGTGCCAGCAGTGACGACGGCTACGAGCAGTACTTC. Its protein product is CASSDDGYEQYF.

The chain uses TRBV29-1 and TRBJ2-5, with 7 bases matching TRBD1. CDR3 length: 15 amino acids. The V gene's germline CDR1 is SQVTM and CDR2 ANQGSEA. The CDR3 nucleotides are TGCAGAGCACAGGGACAGTCGAACTACCAAGAGACCCAGTACTTC. The encoded protein is CRAQGQSNYQETQYF.

This clonotype was picked up a small number of times. The rearrangement joins TRBV5-1 to TRBJ2-5; a possible D gene is TRBD2 (6 bases). The germline V gene has CDR1 SGHRS and CDR2 YFSETQ. The CDR3 covers 14 residues. V dropped 4 bases and J dropped 2 bases, with 12 bases sitting between them. The CDR3 sequence: CASSGASVQETQYF. As DNA, the CDR3 is TGCGCCAGCAGCGGTGCTAGCGTTCAAGAGACCCAGTACTTC.

At least ten counts were recorded for this clonotype. The chain is built from TRBV10-3 and TRBJ1-5; 7 positions match TRBD1. The CDR3 loop spans 13 amino acids. Germline values: CDR1 ENHRY, CDR2 SYGVKD. V lost 11 bases to trimming and J lost 1 base; unmatched junction nucleotides: 5. The CDR3: CAVQGQSNQPQHF. In nucleotides, the CDR3 is TGTGCCGTTCAGGGACAGAGCAATCAGCCCCAGCATTTT.

The rearrangement uses TRBV10-3 and TRBJ2-5; 8 bases are a match to TRBD1. The CDR3 covers 12 residues. Unmatched junction bases numbered 5, after V lost 10 bases and J lost 4 bases. The germline V gene has CDR1 ENHRY and CDR2 SYGVKD. The CDR3, as DNA: TGTGCCACAGGGGACAGGCGAGAGACCCAGTACTTC. Translation gives CATGDRRETQYF.

V gene TRBV15 combines with J gene TRBJ2-6; possible D gene TRBD1, 5 bases. Trimming removed 1 base from V and 6 bases from J, with 22 bases in between. Germline V gives CDR1 LNHNV, CDR2 YYDKDF (reference sequence). This CDR3 has 19 residues. The DNA for the CDR3 is TGTGCCACCAGCAGAGGAGGCCGATGGCGGTCAGGGTCGGCCAACGTCCTGACTTTC. Translating it yields CATSRGGRWRSGSANVLTF.

This clonotype was observed a handful of times. A much larger clone lies one base from this, so it may be a read error. The V and J genes are TRBV25-1 and TRBJ2-5; TRBD2 agrees at 7 bases. There are 14 residues in the CDR3. J lost 1 base, V lost 4 bases, and 3 bases had no gene match. Looked up from germline, CDR1 is MGHDK and CDR2 is SYGVNS. The CDR3 DNA follows: TGTGCCAGCAGTGCCTCGGGGGGCCAAGAGACCCAGTACTTC. As protein: CASSASGGQETQYF.

Details on this clonotype: The junction does not match germline at one end; this may be a read error. The chain uses TRBV10-3 and TRBJ2-6; 9 nucleotides line up with TRBD1. Germline V lookup: CDR1 ENHRY, CDR2 SYGVKD. The CDR3 has 17 amino acids. The CDR3 region has the DNA TGTGCCAGCAGTGACGGACAGGGGAACACCGGGGCCAACGTCCTGACTTTC. It encodes CASSDGQGNTGANVLTF.

This clonotype was seen repeatedly, ten times or more. The chain uses TRBV10-3 and TRBJ1-5, with no clear D. Per germline, CDR1 ENHRY and CDR2 SYGVKD. Trimming took 3 bases from V and 4 from J, leaving 7 bases between them. This CDR3 spans 13 amino acids. The CDR3 bases are TGTGCCATCAGTGACGAAGGAAATCAGCCCCAGCATTTT. It translates to CAISDEGNQPQHF.

V usage is TRBV12-5 and J usage is TRBJ2-5, with 7 bases fitting TRBD1. J was trimmed by 4 bases and V by 3 bases; bases with no gene match: 14. Germline V gene sequence: CDR1 LGHNT, CDR2 FRNRAP. CDR3 length: 17 residues. The CDR3 DNA sequence: TGTGCTAGTGGTTTTGGTAAACAGGGGAAATGGGGAGAGACCCAGTACTTC. It translates to CASGFGKQGKWGETQYF.

This clonotype was counted between two and nine times. This chain uses TRBV4-1 with TRBJ1-1, with D unclear. Germline V gene sequence: CDR1 MGHRA, CDR2 YSYEKL. The CDR3 runs 10 residues. Trimming cost V 11 bases and J 4 bases, with 8 bases left between them. The CDR3 sequence is CAREGTEAFF. The CDR3 nucleotides read TGCGCCCGTGAGGGCACTGAAGCTTTCTTT.

This sequence joins TRBV29-1 and TRBJ1-2, with D possibly TRBD1 on 6 matching bases. This CDR3 is 13 amino acids long. Trimming removed 8 bases at V and 4 bases at J, with 17 bases between. Germline values: CDR1 SQVTM, CDR2 ANQGSEA. CDR3 nucleotide sequence: TGCAGCAGTTTCCTGGACAGACCCTATGGCTACACCTTC. This sequence encodes CSSFLDRPYGYTF.

As concerns this clonotype: Its ends do not fully match the called genes, so a read error is possible. The chain employs TRBV5-1 and TRBJ2-5; D uncertain. CDR3 length: 14 residues. CDR1 is SGHRS, CDR2 YFSETQ, per germline. In nucleotides, the CDR3 is TGCGCCGGCAGCTTGGTTGGTCAGCAAGAGACCCAGTACTTC. It encodes CAGSLVGQQETQYF.

This clonotype turned up a few times. The chain recombines TRBV3-1 with TRBJ1-1; perhaps TRBD1 as D (6 bases). Germline assignment: CDR1 LGHDT and CDR2 YNNKEL (reference sequence). Trimming removed 5 bases at V and 0 bases at J, with 13 bases between. The CDR3 runs 15 residues. The CDR3 region is CASSSSGTLNTEAFF. The CDR3, as DNA: TGTGCCAGCAGCTCCTCCGGGACACTGAACACTGAAGCTTTCTTT.

At least ten counts were recorded for this clonotype. The V call is TRBV20-1, the J call TRBJ2-5, with TRBD2 as a possible D gene (6 bases). Germline V lookup: CDR1 DFQATT, CDR2 SNEGSKA (reference sequence). Trimming shortened V by 3 bases and J by 3 bases, and 14 bases separated the two germline ends. There are 14 residues in the CDR3. The DNA for the CDR3 is TGCAGTGCTAGCCCTTGGGAGGTGGAAGAGACCCAGTACTTC. This codes for CSASPWEVEETQYF.

This clonotype appeared once. This sequence may be a read error, since a much larger clone differs from it by one base. The chain combines TRBV5-1 with TRBJ1-1, with a possible D match to TRBD1 (5 bases). Germline loops: CDR1 SGHRS, CDR2 YFSETQ. Trimming pared 1 base from V and 1 base from J, leaving 8 bases between. The CDR3 is 14 residues long. The CDR3: CASSLTDRNTEAFF. CDR3 in DNA: TGCGCCAGCAGCTTGACTGACAGGAACACTGAAGCTTTCTTT.

This clonotype was picked up a small number of times. The chain has TRBV4-3 and TRBJ1-2, with D hard to call. The germline V gene encodes CDR1 LGHNA and CDR2 YSLEER. V lost 4 bases to trimming and J lost 7 bases, with 16 bases between them. The CDR3 spans 14 residues. CDR3: CASSLSDGFRGYTF. The CDR3 bases are TGCGCCAGCAGCCTAAGCGATGGCTTTCGTGGCTACACCTTC.

There are many counts of this clonotype. The CDR3 sequence is CASRGRGGQETQYF. DNA for the CDR3: TGTGCCAGCAGGGGAAGGGGCGGCCAAGAGACCCAGTACTTC. The V gene is TRBV6-1, the J gene TRBJ2-5, with a possible D match to TRBD1 (5 bases). The CDR3 consists of 14 residues. Trimming cost V 6 bases and J 1 base, with 12 bases left between them. Germline CDR1 reads MNHNS; CDR2 reads SASEGT.

This clonotype was seen a handful of times. The J gene is TRBJ2-7, the V gene TRBV30; unclear D gene. Germline values: CDR1 GTSNPN, CDR2 SVGIG (reference sequence). Trimming pared 0 bases from V and 2 bases from J, leaving 8 bases between. This CDR3 has 13 amino acids. CDR3 in amino acids: CAWSVQSAYEQYF. Here the CDR3 DNA reads TGTGCCTGGAGTGTCCAGTCGGCCTACGAGCAGTACTTC.

This clonotype has a handful of counts. The chain's CDR3 is CASSQGWRETQYF. Here the CDR3 DNA reads TGCGCCAGCAGCCAAGGGTGGAGGGAGACCCAGTACTTC. V and J are TRBV4-3 and TRBJ2-5, with D maybe TRBD2 (5 bases). The CDR3 totals 13 residues. Germline V gene data show CDR1 as LGHNA and CDR2 as YSLEER. V gave up 1 base and J gave up 5 bases, with 8 bases separating them.

At least ten counts were recorded for this clonotype. For the CDR3, the DNA is TGTGCCAGCAGTCGTAGCGGATACCAAGAGACCCAGTACTTC. Its protein is CASSRSGYQETQYF. The chain couples TRBV7-8 to TRBJ2-5; D is possibly TRBD2 (6 bases). V was trimmed by 6 bases and J by 0 bases, leaving 11 bases between them. CDR3 length: 14 residues. Germline-derived CDR1 and CDR2 are SGHVS and FQNEAQ.

This sequence joins TRBV10-2 and TRBJ2-7, with 15 nucleotides matching TRBD2. The closer fit of TRBJ2-5 to the DNA end suggests the J call may be wrong. This CDR3 comprises 18 residues. Per germline, CDR1 WSHSY and CDR2 SAAADI. CDR3 loop: CASSAGLAGGPLLQTQYF. The CDR3 DNA reads as TGCGCCAGCAGTGCCGGACTAGCGGGAGGGCCCCTCCTCCAGACCCAGTACTTC.

In its sample, this clonotype was seen many times. The chain employs TRBV29-1 and TRBJ1-5; no firm D call. The V gene lost 0 bases and the J gene lost 9 bases, with 15 bases spanning the gap. Germline CDR1 is SQVTM and CDR2 is ANQGSEA. The CDR3 spans 14 residues. This CDR3 reads CSVEDSTGGGPQHF. CDR3 nucleotide sequence: TGCAGCGTTGAAGATTCGACGGGAGGAGGGCCCCAGCATTTT.